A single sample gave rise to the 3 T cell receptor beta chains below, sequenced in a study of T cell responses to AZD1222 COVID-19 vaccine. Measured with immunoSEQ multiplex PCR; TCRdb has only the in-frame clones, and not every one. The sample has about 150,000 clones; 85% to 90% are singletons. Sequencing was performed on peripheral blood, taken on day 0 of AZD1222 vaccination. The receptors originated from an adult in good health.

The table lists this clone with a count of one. The CDR3 reads CASSPGVVGNQPQHF. For the CDR3, the DNA is TGTGCCAGCAGTCCCGGGGTAGTTGGCAATCAGCCCCAGCATTTT. The chain joins TRBV27 to TRBJ1-5; D gene uncertain. The V end was cut by 5 bases, the J end by 2 bases, with 13 bases between. The CDR3 has 15 residues. Germline V gives CDR1 MNHEY, CDR2 SMNVEV (reference sequence).

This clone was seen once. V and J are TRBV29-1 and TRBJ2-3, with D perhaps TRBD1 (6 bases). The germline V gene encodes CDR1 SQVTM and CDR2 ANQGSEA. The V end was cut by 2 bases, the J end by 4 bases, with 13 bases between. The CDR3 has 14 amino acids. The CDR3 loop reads CSVERGIGADTQYF. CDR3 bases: TGCAGCGTTGAAAGGGGGATAGGGGCAGATACGCAGTATTTT.

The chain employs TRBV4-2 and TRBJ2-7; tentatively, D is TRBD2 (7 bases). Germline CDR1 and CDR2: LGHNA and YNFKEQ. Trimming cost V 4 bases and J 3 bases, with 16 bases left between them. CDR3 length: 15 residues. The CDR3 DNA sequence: TGTGCCAGCAGCCCTACGGGGGGCCCCTACTACGAGCAGTACTTC. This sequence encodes CASSPTGGPYYEQYF.